One sample yielded the 22 T cell receptor beta chains listed below, sequenced in a study of cytomegalovirus exposure and HLA in healthy donors. 60 Vbeta and 13 Jbeta primers were used in PCR. Using immunoSEQ multiplex PCR, the repertoire was profiled, and TCRdb retains in-frame clones only, with some absent. The sample lists some 180,000 clones; 81% were seen once. Sequencing used PBMCs. Source of these receptors: a man aged 40-55 years in good health and CMV-seropositive.

This clone was observed a few times. The chain joins TRBV6-1 to TRBJ1-6; the D gene is possibly TRBD1 (6 bases). The CDR3 contains 13 residues. Per germline, CDR1 MNHNS and CDR2 SASEGT. The germline V and J ends were trimmed by 5 bases and 7 bases, with 9 bases remaining between them. The CDR3 DNA is TGTGCCAGCAGTTGGGACACCAATTCACCCCTCCACTTT. Residues: CASSWDTNSPLHF.

The chain uses TRBV6-1 and TRBJ2-3, with TRBD2 matching over 10 bases. CDR1 MNHNS and CDR2 SASEGT come from the germline V gene. The CDR3 covers 15 residues. With V trimmed by 7 bases and J by 0 bases, 4 bases remained unmatched. CDR3: CASTSGGGSTDTQYF. The CDR3 DNA sequence: TGTGCCAGCACCAGCGGGGGGGGTAGCACAGATACGCAGTATTTT.

The rearrangement uses TRBV25-1 and TRBJ1-2; D is possibly TRBD1 (5 bases). In germline, CDR1 is MGHDK, CDR2 SYGVNS. Trimming took off 1 base at V and 7 bases at J, with 16 bases between the two ends. The CDR3 extends over 15 amino acids. CDR3 sequence reads: CASSESGFGYRGYTF. DNA for the CDR3: TGTGCCAGCAGTGAATCAGGGTTCGGGTATCGTGGCTACACCTTC.

The chain couples TRBV5-1 to TRBJ2-7; 14 bases fit TRBD2. The CDR3 is 18 amino acids. Germline CDR1 reads SGHRS; CDR2 reads YFSETQ. Trimming took 3 bases from V and 4 from J; bases not matched to a gene: 12. The DNA for the CDR3 is TGCGCCAGCAGCTGGGGGGGCCTAGGACTAGCGGGAGGTTACGAGCAGTACTTC. It yields the protein CASSWGGLGLAGGYEQYF.

The V call is TRBV5-6, the J call TRBJ2-2, with D maybe TRBD2 (5 bases). Germline V gene data show CDR1 as SGHDT and CDR2 as YYEEEE. This CDR3 comprises 14 residues. V was clipped by 2 bases and J by 7 bases, with 12 bases between them. The CDR3 DNA sequence: TGTGCCAGCAGCTTTGCCCGAGGGATCGGGGAGCTGTTTTTT. Its translation is CASSFARGIGELFF.

The rearrangement links TRBV6-5 to TRBJ2-3; 13 bases align to TRBD2. Germline CDR1 and CDR2: MNHEY and SVGAGI. CDR3 length equals 15 residues. The ends lost 7 bases at V and 4 bases at J; junction bases unmatched: 5. The CDR3 coding sequence is TGTGCCAGCATACCTACTAGCGGGGGGGCAGATACGCAGTATTTT. It encodes CASIPTSGGADTQYF.

This chain connects TRBV11-2 to TRBJ2-7; TRBD1 matches 11 bases. The germline V gene has CDR1 SGHAT and CDR2 FQNNGV. This CDR3 has 13 residues. V trimming: 6 bases; J trimming: 6 bases; junction bases outside the gene matches: 4. The CDR3 reads CASSSGTGGEQYF. In DNA form, the CDR3 reads TGTGCCAGCAGTTCCGGGACAGGGGGCGAGCAGTACTTC.

A few counts support this clone. J is TRBJ1-1 and V is TRBV4-1; unclear D gene. The CDR3 runs to 14 residues. Per the germline V gene, CDR1 is MGHRA and CDR2 is YSYEKL. Trimming took 6 bases from V and 4 from J, leaving 15 bases between them. For the CDR3, the DNA is TGCGCCAGCAGGCCCGAGGAGGGAGTCACTGAAGCTTTCTTT. Translation gives CASRPEEGVTEAFF.

On this clone: Distinct nucleotide sequences in the sample also encode this CDR3. This rearrangement joins TRBV5-1 to TRBJ2-3; the D gene is possibly TRBD2 (6 bases). Trimming removed 0 bases at V and 2 bases at J, with 7 bases between. The CDR3 runs to 14 residues. The V gene's germline CDR1 is SGHRS and CDR2 YFSETQ. CDR3 residues: CASSLGGVTDTQYF. CDR3 sequence (DNA): TGCGCCAGCAGCTTGGGGGGGGTCACAGATACGCAGTATTTT.

This rearrangement joins TRBV5-1 to TRBJ1-1; D remains ambiguous. Germline CDR1 and CDR2: SGHRS and YFSETQ. CDR3 size: 15 residues. V was trimmed by 4 bases and J by 1 base, leaving 14 bases between them. The CDR3 coding sequence is TGCGCCAGCAGCCCCATGAATCAAGCGAACACTGAAGCTTTCTTT. Translation: CASSPMNQANTEAFF.

The chain combines TRBV6-5 with TRBJ2-7; TRBD2 matches 7 bases. CDR3 size: 13 residues. J gave up 3 bases and V 5 bases, and 4 bases lay outside the gene matches. Germline lookup yields CDR1 MNHEY and CDR2 SVGAGI. The CDR3 DNA reads TGTGCCAGCAGTGCGGGAGACGTCTACGAGCAGTACTTC. Translating it yields CASSAGDVYEQYF.

The chain joins TRBV6-5 to TRBJ1-6; D uncertain. The CDR3 is made up of 15 amino acids. Germline values: CDR1 MNHEY, CDR2 SVGAGI. Trimming pared 3 bases from V and 5 bases from J, leaving 11 bases between. The DNA for the CDR3 is TGTGCCAGCAGTTATTTAATGAGGCATAATTCACCCCTCCACTTT. This codes for CASSYLMRHNSPLHF.

This clone was seen more than once but under ten times. The chain links TRBV7-3 to TRBJ2-7, with TRBD1 matching 8 bases. V trimming: 5 bases; J trimming: 9 bases; junction bases outside the gene matches: 15. Germline V gene sequence: CDR1 SGHTA, CDR2 FQGTGA. The CDR3 length is 15 residues. The CDR3 bases are TGTGCCAGCAGCGCAACCGGGACAGGAGCCCAGGGGCAGTACTTC. Encoded protein: CASSATGTGAQGQYF.

This chain joins TRBV11-2 and TRBJ1-3, with D unresolved. From germline, CDR1 is SGHAT and CDR2 FQNNGV. CDR3 length: 15 amino acids. The V gene lost 1 base and the J gene lost 0 bases, with 7 bases spanning the gap. CDR3 DNA: TGTGCCAGCAGCTTAGGGTCGGGCTCTGGAAACACCATATATTTT. Its translation: CASSLGSGSGNTIYF.

The chain combines TRBV28 with TRBJ1-4; D not resolved. Trimming took 8 bases from V and 5 from J, leaving 9 bases between them. CDR3 length equals 12 residues. Germline-derived CDR1 and CDR2 are MDHEN and SYDVKM. This chain's CDR3 is CASGGKNEKLFF. DNA of the CDR3: TGTGCCAGCGGCGGTAAAAATGAAAAACTGTTTTTT. The full variable domain, its missing parts supplied by reference TRBV28 and TRBJ1-4, is DVKVTQSSRYLVKRTGEKVFLECVQDMDHENMFWYRQDPGLGLRLIYFSYDVKMKEKGDIPEGYSVSREKKERFSLILESASTNQTSMYLCASGGKNEKLFFGSGTQLSVL.

V is TRBV28 and J is TRBJ2-7, with a possible D match to TRBD2 (5 bases). V lost 1 base to trimming and J lost 2 bases, with 9 bases between them. The CDR3 covers 14 residues. Germline lookup yields CDR1 MDHEN and CDR2 SYDVKM. CDR3 amino acids: CASSLSSGAYEQYF. CDR3 nucleotides: TGTGCCAGCAGTTTATCTTCCGGGGCCTACGAGCAGTACTTC. The full variable domain, its missing parts supplied by reference TRBV28 and TRBJ2-7, is DVKVTQSSRYLVKRTGEKVFLECVQDMDHENMFWYRQDPGLGLRLIYFSYDVKMKEKGDIPEGYSVSREKKERFSLILESASTNQTSMYLCASSLSSGAYEQYFGPGTRLTVT.

In this sample, this clone turned up a few times. This sample includes further DNA sequences coding for the same CDR3. V usage is TRBV5-1 and J usage is TRBJ2-3, with TRBD1 matching 9 bases. The CDR3 has 14 amino acids. V lost 0 bases, J lost 4 bases, and 0 bases stayed unmatched. Germline V gives CDR1 SGHRS, CDR2 YFSETQ. The CDR3 DNA is TGCGCCAGCAGCTTGGGACAGGGGGCAGATACGCAGTATTTT. This gives the protein CASSLGQGADTQYF. The variable domain in full, with the rest retrieved from reference TRBV5-1 and TRBJ2-3, is KAGVTQTPRYLIKTRGQQVTLSCSPISGHRSVSWYQQTPGQGLQFLFEYFSETQRNKGNFPGRFSGRQFSNSRSEMNVSTLELGDSALYLCASSLGQGADTQYFGPGTRLTVL.

This chain uses TRBV13 with TRBJ2-3; 8 positions agree with TRBD2. In germline, CDR1 is PRHDT, CDR2 FYEKMQ (reference sequence). This CDR3 comprises 15 residues. V lost 1 base, J lost 1 base, and 1 base stayed unmatched. CDR3 region: CASSLDGRGTDTQYF. In nucleotides, the CDR3 is TGTGCCAGCAGCTTAGACGGGAGGGGCACAGATACGCAGTATTTT.

V gene TRBV28 combines with J gene TRBJ1-6; perhaps TRBD1 as D (6 bases). This CDR3 has 18 amino acids. Germline V lookup: CDR1 MDHEN, CDR2 SYDVKM. V lost 6 bases to trimming and J lost 0 bases, with 18 bases between them. The CDR3 coding sequence is TGTGCCAGCAGACTTACCAGGGGTCTGAGCTCCTATAATTCACCCCTCCACTTT. Protein: CASRLTRGLSSYNSPLHF.

A few counts support this clone. The chain is built from TRBV20-1 and TRBJ2-5; D is ambiguous. The CDR3 totals 11 residues. Germline V gene lookup returns CDR1 DFQATT and CDR2 SNEGSKA (reference sequence). Trimming pared 6 bases from V and 5 bases from J, leaving 10 bases between. The CDR3 coding sequence is TGCAGTGCCCGCGCGGAGGAGACCCAGTACTTC. The encoded protein is CSARAEETQYF.

The J gene is TRBJ2-1, the V gene TRBV7-2, with TRBD2 identical over 7 bases. CDR1 is SGHTA and CDR2 is FQGNSA in the germline V gene. V was pared by 5 bases and J by 0 bases, with 7 bases of the junction left unmatched. The CDR3 covers 16 residues. In DNA, the CDR3 is TGTGCCAGCAGCCTGACTAGCTCTTCCTCCTACAATGAGCAGTTCTTC. Protein product: CASSLTSSSSYNEQFF. The full variable domain, its missing parts supplied by reference TRBV7-2 and TRBJ2-1, is GAGVSQSPSNKVTEKGKDVELRCDPISGHTALYWYRQSLGQGLEFLIYFQGNSAPDKSGLPSDRFSAERTGGSVSTLTIQRTQQEDSAVYLCASSLTSSSSYNEQFFGPGTRLTVL.

The chain carries TRBV9 and TRBJ1-3, with TRBD1 as a possible D gene (5 bases). In germline, CDR1 is SGDLS, CDR2 YYNGEE. This CDR3 region has 16 residues. The V end lost 0 bases, the J end lost 0 bases, and 10 bases lay between the germline ends. CDR3 DNA: TGTGCCAGCAGCGTAGCAGGGTCGGACTCTGGAAACACCATATATTTT. Encoded protein: CASSVAGSDSGNTIYF.